This T cell receptor (beta chain) was documented in a study of shared clonotypes between healthy human individuals. Only in-frame clones appear in the TCRdb table, and some are missing; sequencing was by immunoSEQ multiplex PCR. This table holds roughly 530,000 clones, less than 96% found once. The CDR3 runs 17 residues. Trimming cost V 3 bases and J 0 bases; bases outside gene matches: 10. CDR1 and CDR2 (germline): LGHNA, YNFKEQ. Nashville, Tennessee was home to all donors, each a Caucasian adult. This TCR derives from a woman younger than 45 in good health. Sequencing was done on a sample of naive CD4+ T cells sorted from blood. Regarding subset: CD45RA+ positively selected. The chain employs TRBV4-2 and TRBJ2-7; 8 bases line up with TRBD2. The CDR3 DNA reads as TGTGCCAGCAGCCAGAATACCGGGACTAGTAACTCCTACGAGCAGTACTTC. Protein product: CASSQNTGTSNSYEQYF.